This TCR beta chain emerged from a study of OX40 agonist ivuxolimab in advanced cancers. Study-level background: Ivuxolimab was a fully human IgG2 agonistic monoclonal antibody targeting the costimulatory receptor OX40 (CD134). Intravenous ivuxolimab was administered to patients every 2 weeks at six dose levels: 0.01, 0.1, 0.3, 1.5, 3 and 10 mg/kg. Of the roughly 50 dose-escalation patients, hepatocellular carcinoma was present in 19, melanoma in about 15, renal cell carcinoma in 9 and head and neck cancer in 9. The dose-escalation cohort was almost 85% male with a mean age of about 54 years, ranging from roughly 20 to 80. Patients were allowed to have had prior anti-PD-1, anti-PD-L1 or anti-CTLA-4 therapy, and 30% to 40% of the dose-escalation patients had previously received checkpoint inhibitors. Partial responses were achieved by three dose-escalation patients, of whom one had hepatocellular carcinoma and two had cutaneous melanoma. The purpose of peripheral TCRbeta sequencing was to test whether ivuxolimab changed TCR sequence diversity and led to clonal T-cell expansion. The paper describes the monotherapy dose-escalation part (N of about 57 patients) of the phase I trial of ivuxolimab.

The trial excluded patients who had a history of autoimmune disease or were on systemic immunosuppression. In every dose cohort, peripheral blood was drawn for TCR sequencing at baseline, cycle 4 day 1, and cycle 7 day 1. Samples came from an open-label, multicenter, first-in-human phase I dose-escalation trial of ivuxolimab. Adults with locally advanced or metastatic head and neck squamous cell, hepatocellular, melanoma or renal cell carcinoma were enrolled in the trial. CD4+ and CD8+ T cells were sorted separately from peripheral blood before TCR sequencing. Turning to this clone: The clone's antigen remains unknown. Base qualities are not recorded, but no much larger clone differs from it by a single base.

Trimming takes 0 bases from V and 0 bases from J, and the germline ends sit 10 bases apart. Reading the germline V gene gives CDR1 SGDLS and CDR2 YYNGEE. The CDR3 numbers 16 residues from cysteine through phenylalanine. This entry keeps only the CDR3 DNA: 48 bases, framed from base 1. Broad study findings and their caveats: Partial responders in the 0.1-3.0 mg/kg groups had among the lowest normalized peripheral clonal expansion, especially among CD8+ T cells. At doses from 0.1 to 3.0 mg/kg, clonal expansion was seen in both CD4+ and CD8+ blood T cells between baseline and week 6. Antigen specificity was not determined for the clonally expanded peripheral T cells. After ivuxolimab, CD8+ T cells had more expanded clones than CD4+ T cells on average. Low levels of normalized T-cell clonal expansion were also seen in some patients who did not respond.

To sequence the TCRbeta CDR3 region, genomic DNA was isolated from the sorted cells. TCRbeta CDR3 regions were sequenced using the immunoSEQ Assay. TCRdb retrieved this table from immuneACCESS and kept in-frame rearrangements only. Not all clones are present; in checked studies, unresolved V genes account for under half, and no reason is known for the remainder. The sample profile shows 100,000 to 130,000 clones; 80% to 95% of them were found once. The ten largest clones represent about 1.2% of the sample. The sample was CD4+ or CD8+ T cells sorted from blood, taken in a trial of the OX40 agonist ivuxolimab. The sequence derives from an adult with an advanced solid tumor such as melanoma, head and neck, liver or kidney cancer. The chain couples TRBV9 to TRBJ2-1, with the D gene not clear enough to name. The nucleotide sequence is TGTGCCAGCAGCGTAGTACCCCAGAGCTCCTACAATGAGCAGTTCTTC. This codes for CASSVVPQSSYNEQFF.